This TCR beta chain is drawn from a study of T-cell reconstitution after alpha-beta-depleted transplantation in children. This clonotype was seen repeatedly, ten times or more. Per the germline V gene, CDR1 is DFQATT and CDR2 is SNEGSKA (reference sequence). This CDR3 is 15 amino acids long. V gave up 6 bases and J gave up 0 bases, with 18 bases separating them. Unique molecular identifiers were incorporated during preparation of the TCRbeta library. TCRdb recomputed calls from the PCR reads with MiXCR, one row per CDR3 protein. The sample yields about 22,000 distinct CDR3 sequences, approximately 11% seen once.

The rearrangement links TRBV20-1 to TRBJ2-7; TRBD2 is a possible D gene (5 bases). The source is a human donor who donated a stem cell graft to a child with chronic granulomatous disease. Source: PBMCs from the stem cell graft donor, taken from the stem cell graft. The CDR3: CSASGSTIPSYEQYF. CDR3 bases: TGCAGTGCCTCGGGAAGCACCATACCCTCCTACGAGCAGTACTTC.